Reported below is one T cell receptor (beta chain). Its target is unknown. PCR employed 60 Vbeta and 13 Jbeta primers. The method was immunoSEQ multiplex PCR; TCRdb's version includes in-frame clones alone and lacks a portion of them. Seen here are about 180,000 clones, more than 60% observed once, and the top ten hold roughly 3.6%. These data are taken from a study of cytomegalovirus exposure and HLA in healthy donors. In the study overall: There were a few hundred genotyped donors. Of these, 81% fell in the genetic ancestry cluster associated with self-reported Caucasian donors. Study-level results: According to reports, the classifier identified cytomegalovirus status with high specificity and sensitivity. The study put some 150 TCR beta chains on its list as cytomegalovirus-associated.

Looked up from germline, CDR1 is LGHNA and CDR2 is YSLEER. The CDR3 totals 15 residues. Losses at the gene ends were 0 bases for V and 10 bases for J; bases not matched to a gene: 6. What was sequenced was PBMCs. V and J are TRBV4-3 and TRBJ2-1; TRBD2 aligns across 10 bases. The clonotype originates from a woman in her sixties in good health and CMV-seropositive. CDR3 sequence (DNA): TGCGCCAGCAGCCAAGATCACCTAGCGGGGGCCGAGCAGTTCTTC. It encodes CASSQDHLAGAEQFF.